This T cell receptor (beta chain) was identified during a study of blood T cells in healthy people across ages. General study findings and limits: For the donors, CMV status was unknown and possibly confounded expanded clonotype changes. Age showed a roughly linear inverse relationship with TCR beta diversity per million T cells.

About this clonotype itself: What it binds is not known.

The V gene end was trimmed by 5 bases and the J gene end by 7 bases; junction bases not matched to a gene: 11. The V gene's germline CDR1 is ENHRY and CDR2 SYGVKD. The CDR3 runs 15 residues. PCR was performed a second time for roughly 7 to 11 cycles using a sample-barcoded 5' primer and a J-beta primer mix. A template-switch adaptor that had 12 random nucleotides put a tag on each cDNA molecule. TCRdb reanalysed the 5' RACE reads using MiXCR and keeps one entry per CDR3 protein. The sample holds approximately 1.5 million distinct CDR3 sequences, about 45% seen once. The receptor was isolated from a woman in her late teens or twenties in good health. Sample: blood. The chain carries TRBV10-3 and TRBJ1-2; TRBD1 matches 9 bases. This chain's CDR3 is CAISPTGGTPGGYTF. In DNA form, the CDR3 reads TGTGCCATCAGTCCCACAGGGGGCACCCCGGGTGGCTACACCTTC.